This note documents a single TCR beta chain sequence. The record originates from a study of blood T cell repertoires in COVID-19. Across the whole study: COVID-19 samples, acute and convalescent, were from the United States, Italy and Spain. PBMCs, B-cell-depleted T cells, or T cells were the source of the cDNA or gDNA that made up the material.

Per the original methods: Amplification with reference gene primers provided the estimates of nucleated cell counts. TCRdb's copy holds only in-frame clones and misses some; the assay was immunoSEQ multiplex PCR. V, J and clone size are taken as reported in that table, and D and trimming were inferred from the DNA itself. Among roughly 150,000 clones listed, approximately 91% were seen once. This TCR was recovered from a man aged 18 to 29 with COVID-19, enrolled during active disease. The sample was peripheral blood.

The CDR3 DNA reads as TGTGCCACCAGCAGAGGTGGCGGGAGGATCGTTTACAATGAGCAGTTCTTC. Translating it yields CATSRGGGRIVYNEQFF. The V gene is TRBV15, the J gene TRBJ2-1, with TRBD2 identical over 8 bases. This CDR3 has 17 amino acids. V lost 1 base, J lost 4 bases, and 9 bases stayed unmatched. Germline CDR1 and CDR2: LNHNV and YYDKDF (reference sequence).